These 17 T cell receptor beta chains share one sample of origin, sequenced in a study of post-analysis software for immune sequencing data (dated by TCRdb to between 2014 and 2017). Their specific antigens are unknown. Library method: PCR. Sequencing used an Illumina HiSeq 2500. Unique molecular identifiers were incorporated into TCR beta cDNA libraries to reduce PCR and sequencing biases. TCRdb's own reprocessing of the public reads used fastp at Q25 and MiXCR and kept productive beta chains. Rows are unified per CDR3 protein, each entry keeping the most common DNA and genes. The sample contains about 560,000 distinct CDR3 sequences, 44% of them found a single time. Over 1.5% of the sample rests with the top ten. Broad study findings and their caveats: Patients showed significantly higher frequencies than controls for roughly 5 TRBV segments, among them TRBV5-6, TRBV5-1 and TRBV20-1.

The sample comprised blood. These receptors were taken from a girl between 10 and 17 years old with multiple sclerosis.

The rearrangement joins TRBV10-2 to TRBJ2-3; D remains unclear. The ends were cut back, 3 bases at V and 2 bases at J, with 6 bases in the middle. The CDR3 is made up of 13 amino acids. CDR1 WSHSY and CDR2 SAAADI come from the germline V gene. CDR3 DNA sequence: TGCGCCAGCAGTGACCTGGACACAGATACGCAGTATTTT. Translating it yields CASSDLDTDTQYF.

The CDR3 spells CASSSILWTVSYEQYF. The CDR3 bases are TGCGCCAGCAGCTCAATACTCTGGACAGTCAGCTACGAGCAGTACTTC. This rearrangement joins TRBV4-1 to TRBJ2-7; D possibly corresponds to TRBD1 (6 bases). The CDR3 runs to 16 residues. Trimming took 5 bases from V and 3 from J, leaving 20 bases between them. Germline values: CDR1 MGHRA, CDR2 YSYEKL.

This clonotype occurred many times. This chain uses TRBV11-1 with TRBJ2-7, with 8 bases aligning to TRBD1. The trim removed 3 bases at V and 4 bases at J, leaving 5 bases unmatched. Germline loops: CDR1 SGHAT, CDR2 FQDESV (reference sequence). The CDR3 loop spans 14 amino acids. CDR3 nucleotide sequence: TGTGCCAGCAGCTTCGGACAGGGCCCTTACGAGCAGTACTTC. Encoded protein: CASSFGQGPYEQYF.

This sequence joins TRBV7-2 and TRBJ1-2, with D unresolved. Germline values: CDR1 SGHTA, CDR2 FQGNSA. The CDR3 runs to 14 residues. Trimming cost V 5 bases and J 2 bases, with 12 bases left between them. The chain's CDR3 is CASSPNSVNYGYTF. The CDR3 DNA sequence: TGTGCCAGCAGCCCCAACAGCGTAAACTATGGCTACACCTTC.

This clonotype was counted only a few times. The chain employs TRBV4-1 and TRBJ2-5, with TRBD2 as a possible D gene (6 bases). V lost 4 bases, J lost 5 bases, and 17 bases lay in between. This CDR3 is 15 amino acids long. Germline CDR1 MGHRA, CDR2 YSYEKL. CDR3 nucleotide sequence: TGCGCCAGCAGCCTCTCCTCTCCCGGGAGTGAGACCCAGTACTTC. Protein product: CASSLSSPGSETQYF.

This sequence joins TRBV4-2 and TRBJ1-2; D ambiguous. Per the germline V gene, CDR1 is LGHNA and CDR2 is YNFKEQ. Trimming took 2 bases from V and 4 from J, leaving 5 bases between them. The CDR3 spans 12 residues. CDR3 loop: CASSQTSYGYTF. CDR3 bases: TGTGCCAGCAGCCAAACGTCCTATGGCTACACCTTC.

The gene calls are TRBV3-1 and TRBJ2-7, with D possibly matching TRBD2 (5 bases). Germline V CDR1 and CDR2: LGHDT, YNNKEL (reference sequence). The CDR3 consists of 15 residues. V was shortened by 0 bases and J by 6 bases, with 15 bases between the two germline ends. CDR3 region: CASSQERGSRGEQYF. CDR3 bases: TGTGCCAGCAGCCAAGAACGAGGGTCTCGGGGCGAGCAGTACTTC.

The chain combines TRBV4-2 with TRBJ2-1; D might be TRBD1 (6 bases). V lost 0 bases, J lost 4 bases, and 16 bases lay in between. This CDR3 region has 17 residues. Per germline, CDR1 LGHNA and CDR2 YNFKEQ. In DNA form, the CDR3 reads TGTGCCAGCAGCCAAGATAATATAGGGGGAATTTACAATGAGCAGTTCTTC. Amino acid sequence: CASSQDNIGGIYNEQFF.

This chain links TRBV12-3 or TRBV12-4 with TRBJ1-5; maybe TRBD1 (5 bases). The V end lost 8 bases, the J end lost 1 base, and 24 bases lay between the germline ends. This CDR3 contains 18 residues. Here the CDR3 reads CASAGDHGLTSSNQPQHF. In DNA form, the CDR3 reads TGTGCCAGCGCTGGGGACCACGGGCTCACCTCGAGCAATCAGCCCCAGCATTTT.

This clonotype was observed a few times. A much larger clone lies one base from this, so it may be a read error. V is TRBV10-1 and J is TRBJ2-7; 8 nucleotides line up with TRBD1. Germline assignment: CDR1 WNHNN and CDR2 SYGVQD (reference sequence). V lost 6 bases and J lost 3; bases outside the gene matches: 7. The CDR3 runs to 14 residues. The CDR3 DNA reads TGCGCCAGCAGGGAGGGCGGGACAGGCTACGAGCAGTACTTC. Its protein is CASREGGTGYEQYF.

This chain links TRBV7-2 with TRBJ2-3; D gene unclear. The CDR3 spans 14 residues. Germline V gene data show CDR1 as SGHTA and CDR2 as FQGNSA. Deletions cut 1 base from V and 5 bases from J, with 10 bases between. CDR3 region: CASSLVEGRDTQYF. The DNA of the CDR3 is TGTGCCAGCAGCTTAGTCGAAGGACGAGATACGCAGTATTTT.

The chain's CDR3 is CASSLLRSGENNEQFF. CDR3 in DNA: TGTGCCAGCAGCCTTCTTAGGTCAGGGGAGAACAATGAGCAGTTCTTC. The rearrangement joins TRBV7-9 to TRBJ2-1; D is perhaps TRBD1 (6 bases). Germline V gene sequence: CDR1 SEHNR, CDR2 FQNEAQ (reference sequence). The CDR3 is made up of 16 amino acids. The germline V and J ends were trimmed by 5 bases and 5 bases, with 19 bases remaining between them.

This clonotype was seen a few times. The chain has TRBV11-2 and TRBJ2-1; the D gene is possibly TRBD1 (5 bases). The CDR3 loop spans 16 amino acids. Trimming stripped 5 bases from V and 0 bases from J, with 14 bases between. Germline assignment: CDR1 SGHAT and CDR2 FQNNGV. CDR3 DNA: TGTGCCAGCAGCCAGTGGTGGGGCAGCTCCTACAATGAGCAGTTCTTC. This sequence encodes CASSQWWGSSYNEQFF. The full variable domain, in which reference TRBV11-2 and TRBJ2-1 provide the parts outside the CDR3, is EAGVAQSPRYKIIEKRQSVAFWCNPISGHATLYWYQQILGQGPKLLIQFQNNGVVDDSQLPKDRFSAERLKGVDSTLKIQPAKLEDSAVYLCASSQWWGSSYNEQFFGPGTRLTVL.

The chain employs TRBV2 and TRBJ1-2, with D possibly being TRBD1 (6 bases). Deletions cut 7 bases from V and 5 bases from J, with 20 bases between. CDR1 and CDR2 from the germline V gene are SNHLY and FYNNEI. This CDR3 contains 15 residues. This CDR3 is CASKGGRGLIYGYTF. The CDR3 DNA reads TGTGCCAGCAAGGGGGGCCGGGGGCTCATTTATGGCTACACCTTC.

This chain links TRBV12-3 or TRBV12-4 with TRBJ1-1, with TRBD1 matching over 11 bases. The CDR3 runs to 16 residues. V was pared by 6 bases and J by 1 base, with 7 bases of the junction left unmatched. CDR3 loop: CASSYPGQGGNTEAFF. CDR3 coding DNA: TGTGCCAGCAGCTATCCGGGACAGGGGGGGAACACTGAAGCTTTCTTT.

CDR3 nucleotides: TGTGCCAGCAGTTTAGATCGGGCCGTCCCCTCCTACGAGCAGTACTTC. As protein: CASSLDRAVPSYEQYF. The chain couples TRBV12-3 or TRBV12-4 to TRBJ2-7; D remains ambiguous. V lost 1 base to trimming and J lost 0 bases, with 13 bases between them. The CDR3 covers 16 residues.

This clonotype has only a few counts. This could be a read error, since a much larger clone is one nucleotide away. The chain carries TRBV7-9 and TRBJ2-3, with D unclear. The CDR3 covers 11 residues. The germline V gene has CDR1 SEHNR and CDR2 FQNEAQ (reference sequence). DNA of the CDR3: TGTGCCAGCCGCTTCGCAGATACGCAGTATTTT. Translated: CASRFADTQYF.